This entry is about one T cell receptor beta chain. Other DNA sequences in the sample encode the same CDR3. PCR amplification relied on 60 Vbeta primers (plus 13 Jbeta primers). Data came from immunoSEQ multiplex PCR; TCRdb stores just in-frame clones and leaves some out. The table has 130,000 or so clones, around 80% seen once. This sample is part of a study of cytomegalovirus exposure and HLA in healthy donors. In the study overall: Some 85 million unique TCRs from HLA-typed donors were held in an early data release. The study placed 80% to 85% of its roughly 400 genotyped donors in the Caucasian-associated ancestry cluster.

The clonotype comes from a woman aged 40 to 49 in good health and CMV-seronegative. Sequencing used PBMCs.

The CDR3 DNA sequence: TGTGCCAGCAGCTTATCAGGGGGGGAGACCCAGTACTTC. Translation gives CASSLSGGETQYF. The rearrangement uses TRBV7-2 and TRBJ2-5, with D tentatively TRBD1 (7 bases). V was pared by 2 bases and J by 5 bases, with 9 bases between. This CDR3 has 13 residues. CDR1 and CDR2 from the germline V gene are SGHTA and FQGNSA. Together with reference TRBV7-2 and TRBJ2-5, the CDR3 gives the full variable domain: GAGVSQSPSNKVTEKGKDVELRCDPISGHTALYWYRQSLGQGLEFLIYFQGNSAPDKSGLPSDRFSAERTGGSVSTLTIQRTQQEDSAVYLCASSLSGGETQYFGPGTRLLVL.